This T cell receptor beta chain came from a study of CD8+ T cells in alopecia areata. Study summary: Tofacitinib was taken orally by treated patients, and the dose was 5 to 10 mg twice daily. Tofacitinib ran 6 to 18 months, followed by 6 months off drug. Findings and caveats of the study: In scalp samples, resident alphabeta T cells of normal skin are also sequenced.

RNA, once extracted, was reverse transcribed into cDNA for use as the sequencing template. Sequencing was performed with immunoSEQ multiplex PCR; in TCRdb, only in-frame clones are kept and a portion is missing. The table shows 110,000 to 150,000 clones, with about 51% occurring only once. The V end was cut by 8 bases, the J end by 8 bases, with 12 bases between. The germline V gene encodes CDR1 MNHEY and CDR2 SMNVEV (reference sequence). The CDR3 runs to 12 residues. Treatment meaning: oral pan-JAK inhibitor, 5-10 mg twice daily. Separation by sorting yielded CD4+ and CD8+ T cells from PBMCs. Concerning this clone itself: The antigen remains undetermined.

V usage is TRBV27 and J usage is TRBJ2-2, with a possible D match to TRBD1 (6 bases). This material consisted of CD8+ T cells sorted from blood, taken at week 4, from a patient treated with tofacitinib. This clonotype originated in a human donor with alopecia areata. Here the CDR3 DNA reads TGTGCCAGCGCAACAGGGAAAGGGGAGCTGTTTTTT. Its protein product is CASATGKGELFF.